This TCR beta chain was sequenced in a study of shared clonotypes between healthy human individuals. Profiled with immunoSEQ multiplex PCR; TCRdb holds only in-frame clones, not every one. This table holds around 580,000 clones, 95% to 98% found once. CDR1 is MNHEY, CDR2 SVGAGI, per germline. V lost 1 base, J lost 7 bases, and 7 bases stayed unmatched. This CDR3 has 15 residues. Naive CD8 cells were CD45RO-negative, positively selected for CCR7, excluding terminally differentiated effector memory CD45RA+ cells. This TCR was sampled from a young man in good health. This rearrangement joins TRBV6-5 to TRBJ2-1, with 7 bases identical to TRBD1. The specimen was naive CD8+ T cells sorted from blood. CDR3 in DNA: TGTGCCAGCAGTTACTTCCGGCAGGGGGAGAATGAGCAGTTCTTC. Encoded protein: CASSYFRQGENEQFF.